Sequencing of this T cell receptor beta chain was carried out in a study of beta chain features in type 1 diabetes. Study information: In age, gender and cell yields, patients were similar to healthy donors. Examined across all samples were around 110 million sorted cells.

All of the isolated RNA was reverse transcribed, so expressed TCRB transcripts were sequenced. Sequenced by immunoSEQ multiplex PCR; TCRdb stores in-frame clones only, minus some. The data show about 250,000 clones, around 14% seen once. Note on this clone: Its target is unknown.

Study results and limitations: There were fewer insertions and more deletions at the VDJ junctions of type 1 diabetes patients.

Germline values: CDR1 SQVTM, CDR2 ANQGSEA. The CDR3 is made up of 13 amino acids. The V and J ends lost 5 bases and 3 bases respectively, with 11 bases between them. The rearrangement joins TRBV29-1 to TRBJ1-3, with D possibly matching TRBD1 (5 bases). Sequencing was performed on naive CD4+ T cells from blood. This clonotype was obtained from a woman in her forties in good health. The CDR3, as DNA: TGCAGCGTTCTGGCAGGGATTGGAAACACCATATATTTT. As protein: CSVLAGIGNTIYF. The full variable domain, completed using reference TRBV29-1 and TRBJ1-3, is SAVISQKPSRDICQRGTSLTIQCQVDSQVTMMFWYRQQPGQSLTLIATANQGSEATYESGFVIDKFPISRPNLTFSTLTVSNMSPEDSSIYLCSVLAGIGNTIYFGEGSWLTVV.